This entry lists 6 T cell receptor beta chains sequenced from one sample in a study of cytomegalovirus exposure and HLA in healthy donors. The primer mix had 60 Vbeta and 13 Jbeta primers. This table comes from immunoSEQ multiplex PCR, and its TCRdb copy is limited to in-frame clones, with some not included. The sample holds roughly 150,000 clones, 76% seen once. What was sequenced was PBMCs. The receptors originated from a woman in her forties in good health and CMV-seronegative.

This sequence joins TRBV11-2 and TRBJ1-2, with 8 bases lining up with TRBD1. V was pared by 5 bases and J by 8 bases, with 4 bases of the junction left unmatched. CDR3 length: 12 amino acids. Germline values: CDR1 SGHAT, CDR2 FQNNGV. As DNA, the CDR3 is TGTGCCAGCAGCCCAGGGGGCGGGGGCTACACCTTC. Protein sequence: CASSPGGGGYTF.

The chain recombines TRBV5-4 with TRBJ1-1, with a weak D call TRBD1 (5 bases). The CDR3 is made up of 13 amino acids. Germline-derived CDR1 and CDR2 are SGHNT and YYREEE (reference sequence). With 2 bases removed from V and 1 base from J, the gap between germline ends came to 6 bases. CDR3 region: CASSFDRNTEAFF. CDR3 DNA sequence: TGTGCCAGCAGCTTTGACAGGAACACTGAAGCTTTCTTT. Full variable domain (outside the CDR3, taken from reference TRBV5-4 and TRBJ1-1): ETGVTQSPTHLIKTRGQQVTLRCSSQSGHNTVSWYQQALGQGPQFIFQYYREEENGRGNFPPRFSGLQFPNYSSELNVNALELDDSALYLCASSFDRNTEAFFGQGTRLTVV.

The CDR3 loop reads CASSQNRGETQYF. The CDR3 nucleotides are TGTGCCAGCAGCCAGAACCGGGGGGAGACCCAGTACTTC. The rearrangement joins TRBV7-2 to TRBJ2-5; weak D call: TRBD2 (6 bases). CDR3 length: 13 amino acids. Germline CDR1 SGHTA, CDR2 FQGNSA. Trimming shortened V by 5 bases and J by 5 bases, and 12 bases separated the two germline ends.

The CDR3 DNA reads as TGTGCCAGTATTTCGGGACAGGGAGAGGGCTACACCTTC. This codes for CASISGQGEGYTF. The genes are TRBV19 and TRBJ1-2, with 9 bases aligning to TRBD1. J gave up 8 bases and V 7 bases, and 8 bases lay outside the gene matches. Germline values: CDR1 LNHDA, CDR2 SQIVND (reference sequence). The CDR3 spans 13 residues.

This clone has a single count. The V and J genes are TRBV19 and TRBJ2-1; TRBD1 aligns across 7 bases. This CDR3 comprises 15 residues. V lost 5 bases, J lost 8 bases, and 12 bases stayed unmatched. CDR1 is LNHDA and CDR2 is SQIVND in the germline V gene (reference sequence). The CDR3 DNA reads TGTGCCAGTAGTCACCCCCACAAACAGGGGCATGAGCAGTTCTTC. It encodes CASSHPHKQGHEQFF.

This clone was seen only a few times. The chain recombines TRBV6-5 with TRBJ2-7; 8 bases align to TRBD1. V dropped 4 bases and J dropped 2; count of bases not matched to a gene: 4. This CDR3 comprises 14 residues. From germline, CDR1 is MNHEY and CDR2 SVGAGI. The CDR3 coding sequence is TGTGCCAGCAGTTGGGGACAGGTGGCCTACGAGCAGTACTTC. This sequence encodes CASSWGQVAYEQYF.